This T cell receptor beta chain was identified during a study of beta chain features in type 1 diabetes. Trimming removed 7 bases from V and 3 bases from J, with 11 bases in between. Germline V CDR1 and CDR2: SQVTM, ANQGSEA. The CDR3 runs to 12 residues. Expressed TCRB transcripts got sequenced, as all isolated RNA was reverse transcribed. Profiling relied on immunoSEQ multiplex PCR, and the TCRdb table lists in-frame clones only, not all of them. The sample contains hundreds of thousands of clones, about 14% of which appear only once. Only a few counts were recorded for this clone. The clonotype was recovered from a man aged 30 to 39 in good health. Sequencing was carried out using central memory CD4+ T cells from blood. The rearrangement uses TRBV29-1 and TRBJ2-3; TRBD2 might be the D (6 bases). CDR3 DNA: TGCAGCGCCTCCGGGGGTACAGATACGCAGTATTTT. Protein: CSASGGTDTQYF.